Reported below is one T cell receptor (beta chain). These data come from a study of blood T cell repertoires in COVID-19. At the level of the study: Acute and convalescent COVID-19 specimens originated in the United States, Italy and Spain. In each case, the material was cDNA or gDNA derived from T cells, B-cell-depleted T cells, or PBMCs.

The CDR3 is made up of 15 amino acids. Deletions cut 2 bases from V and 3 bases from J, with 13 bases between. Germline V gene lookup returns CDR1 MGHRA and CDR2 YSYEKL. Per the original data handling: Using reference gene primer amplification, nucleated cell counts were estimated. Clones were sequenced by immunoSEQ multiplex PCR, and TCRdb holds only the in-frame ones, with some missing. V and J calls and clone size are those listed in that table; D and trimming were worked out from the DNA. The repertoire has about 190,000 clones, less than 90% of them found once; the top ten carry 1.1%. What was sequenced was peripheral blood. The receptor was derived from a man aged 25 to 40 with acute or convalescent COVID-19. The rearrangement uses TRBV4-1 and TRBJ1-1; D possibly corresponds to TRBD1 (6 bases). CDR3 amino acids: CASSQPGQPYTEAFF. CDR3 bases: TGCGCCAGCAGCCAACCAGGACAGCCCTACACTGAAGCTTTCTTT.